The clone carrying this T cell receptor (beta chain) has only one observation. The antigen remains unidentified. Every sample had 95,000 to 100,000 of its TCR templates assayed. The protocol was immunoSEQ multiplex PCR, while the TCRdb copy is restricted to in-frame clones and leaves out a portion. The sample contains roughly 56,000 clones, around 98% of which appear only once. The germline CDR1 and CDR2 sequences are LGHNT and FRNRAP. Deletions cut 5 bases from V and 5 bases from J, with 6 bases between. The CDR3 has 11 residues. Researchers sequenced unstimulated naive, memory, effector memory and TEMRA subsets in a few donor pairs. The sample is drawn from a study of siplizumab effects on memory and regulatory T cells. General study results and limits: Naive T cells were seemingly more diverse than memory cells, and major contributions to the alloresponse seemed to be made by them.

V gene TRBV12-5 combines with J gene TRBJ2-5; TRBD2 might be the D (6 bases). This clonotype was obtained from a human donor in good health. Sequenced material: naive CD8+ T cells sorted from blood. DNA of the CDR3: TGTGCTAGTGGTGGGGGGGAGACCCAGTACTTC. As protein: CASGGGETQYF.